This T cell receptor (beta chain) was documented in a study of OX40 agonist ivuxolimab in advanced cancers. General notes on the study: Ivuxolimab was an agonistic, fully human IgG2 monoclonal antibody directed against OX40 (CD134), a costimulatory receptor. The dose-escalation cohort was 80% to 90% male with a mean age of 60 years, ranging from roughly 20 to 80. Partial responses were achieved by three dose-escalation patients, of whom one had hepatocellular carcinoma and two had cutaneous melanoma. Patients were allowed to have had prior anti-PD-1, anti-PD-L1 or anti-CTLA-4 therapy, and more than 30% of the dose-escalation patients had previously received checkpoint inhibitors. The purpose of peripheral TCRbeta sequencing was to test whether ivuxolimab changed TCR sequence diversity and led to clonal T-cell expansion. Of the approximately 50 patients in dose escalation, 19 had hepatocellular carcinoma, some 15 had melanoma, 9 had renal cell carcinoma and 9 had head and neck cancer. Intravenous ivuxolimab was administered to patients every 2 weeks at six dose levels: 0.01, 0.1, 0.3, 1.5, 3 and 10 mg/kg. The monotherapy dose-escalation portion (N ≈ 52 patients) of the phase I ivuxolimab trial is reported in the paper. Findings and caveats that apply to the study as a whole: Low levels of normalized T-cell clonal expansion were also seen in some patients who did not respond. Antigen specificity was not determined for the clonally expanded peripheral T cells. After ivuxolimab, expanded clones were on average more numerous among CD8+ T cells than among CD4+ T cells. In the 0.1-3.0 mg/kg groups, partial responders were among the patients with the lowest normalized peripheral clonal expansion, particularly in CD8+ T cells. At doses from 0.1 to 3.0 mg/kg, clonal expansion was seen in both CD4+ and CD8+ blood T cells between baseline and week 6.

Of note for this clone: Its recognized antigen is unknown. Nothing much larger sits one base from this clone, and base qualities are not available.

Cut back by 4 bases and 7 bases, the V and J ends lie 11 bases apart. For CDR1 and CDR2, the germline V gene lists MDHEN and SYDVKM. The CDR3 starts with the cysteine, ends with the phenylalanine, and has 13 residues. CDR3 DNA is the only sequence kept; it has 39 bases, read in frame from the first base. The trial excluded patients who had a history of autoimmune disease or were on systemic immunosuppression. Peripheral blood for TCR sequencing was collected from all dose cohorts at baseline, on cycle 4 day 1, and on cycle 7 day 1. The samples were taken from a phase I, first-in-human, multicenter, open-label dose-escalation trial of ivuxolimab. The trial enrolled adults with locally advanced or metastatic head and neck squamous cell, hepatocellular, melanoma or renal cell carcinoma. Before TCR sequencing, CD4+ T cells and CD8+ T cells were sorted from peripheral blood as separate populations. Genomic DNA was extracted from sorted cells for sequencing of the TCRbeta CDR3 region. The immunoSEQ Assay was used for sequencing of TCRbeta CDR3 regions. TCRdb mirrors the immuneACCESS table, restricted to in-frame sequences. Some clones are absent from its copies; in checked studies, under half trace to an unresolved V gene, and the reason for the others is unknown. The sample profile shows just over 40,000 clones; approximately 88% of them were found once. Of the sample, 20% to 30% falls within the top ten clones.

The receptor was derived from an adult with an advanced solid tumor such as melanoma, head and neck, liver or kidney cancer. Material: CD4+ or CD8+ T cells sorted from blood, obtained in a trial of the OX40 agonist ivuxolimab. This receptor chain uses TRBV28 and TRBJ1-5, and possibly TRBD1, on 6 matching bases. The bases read TGTGCCAGCAGTTATGGAACAGGGCAGCCCCAGCATTTT. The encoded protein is CASSYGTGQPQHF.